This record looks at one T cell receptor beta chain sequence and its context. The sample belongs to a study of blood T cell repertoires in COVID-19. About the research overall: PBMCs, B-cell-depleted T cells, or T cells provided the cDNA or gDNA that made up the material.

Original methodology: Amplification from reference gene primers served as the basis for estimated nucleated cell counts. Profiling relied on immunoSEQ multiplex PCR, and the TCRdb table lists in-frame clones only, not all of them. Clone size and V and J calls were adopted from that table, with D and trimming inferred from the DNA. The sample holds about 280,000 clones, around 85% seen once. What the recovered Cohort 3 donors had was two negative PCRs, clearance, or symptom resolution. The clonotype comes from a woman aged 45-65 years who had recovered from COVID-19. The specimen sequenced was PBMCs or T cells enriched from blood (not recorded which).

This CDR3 is CASSYDHGGAGNTIYF. The DNA of the CDR3 is TGTGCCAGCAGTTACGACCACGGAGGGGCTGGAAACACCATATATTTT. The chain carries TRBV6-5 and TRBJ1-3, with D maybe TRBD1 (5 bases). With 2 bases removed from V and 2 bases from J, the gap between germline ends came to 13 bases. The CDR3 length is 16 residues. Germline V gene sequence: CDR1 MNHEY, CDR2 SVGAGI.